This T cell receptor (beta chain) appears in the sequencing data of a study of human T cells and chemical hapten exposure. Study background: Recorded diagnoses among the mostly female patients were alopecia areata, totalis or universalis. Study-level results: The donors suffered from alopecia, so their immune response may not match that of healthy people.

Time point in this sample: pre-sensitization, week 0. Treatment described: therapeutic diphenylcyclopropenone sensitization with weekly scalp DPC. Someone pulled total RNA out of unfractionated whole blood. Germline CDR1 DFQATT, CDR2 SNEGSKA (reference sequence). The CDR3 extends over 15 amino acids. V was pared by 1 base and J by 2 bases, with 8 bases of the junction left unmatched. As the library was built, unique molecular identifiers were attached to individual cDNA molecules. TCRdb reanalysed the RACE reads using MiXCR and keeps one entry per CDR3 protein. The top ten hold roughly 4.5% of the sample, which has about 80,000 distinct CDR3 sequences, 14% seen once. This clonotype was found once. No antigen is known for it.

This clonotype was obtained from a woman in her 50s with alopecia areata. Some clones in this sample may be carry-over from other donors' samples. Here the sequenced sample was whole blood, taken in connection with sensitization to the hapten diphenylcyclopropenone (DPC). The chain has TRBV20-1 and TRBJ2-7; TRBD2 agrees at 7 bases. CDR3: CSARGRRESPYEQYF. DNA of the CDR3: TGCAGTGCTAGAGGGAGGCGGGAGTCTCCCTACGAGCAGTACTTC.